This is a list of T cell receptor beta chains from one sample in a study of post-analysis software for immune sequencing data. TCRdb used MiXCR to reprocess the PCR reads, holding one entry per CDR3 protein. The sample lists around 770,000 distinct CDR3 sequences; approximately 44% were seen once. Sequencing was performed on blood. The source of these receptors is a girl aged 10-17 years with multiple sclerosis. Each CDR3 is given with its conserved first and last residue. Each record gives: D gene, CDR3 length, J gene, V gene, clone size, CDR3 DNA, CDR3 protein. A D gene is named only where the DNA matches it firmly. For some rows the clone size is stated as once, few or many, or as a class when expanded; others skip it.

TRBD2 16 TRBJ2-5 TRBV6-4 NA TGTGCCAGCAACCGAGCCAGCGGGAGGACCCCAGAGACCCAGTACTTC CASNRASGRTPETQYF
NA 14 TRBJ2-7 TRBV20-1 NA TGCAGTGCTCGAGACAGTGCCCTAACCTACGAGCAGTACTTC CSARDSALTYEQYF
TRBD2 14 TRBJ2-3 TRBV28 NA TGTGCCAGCAAGGCGGGAGGGGTGACAGATACGCAGTATTTT CASKAGGVTDTQYF
TRBD2 14 TRBJ2-7 TRBV5-1 NA TGCGCCAGCAGCTTGGGAGGGACTAATGGGCGGCAGTACTTC CASSLGGTNGRQYF
TRBD1 17 TRBJ1-2 TRBV19 NA TGTGCCAGTAGTGCCATGGCCGGGACAGGTAACCGATATGGCTACACCTTC CASSAMAGTGNRYGYTF
TRBD1 15 TRBJ2-7 TRBV7-9 NA TGTGCCAGCAGCGGCGGGACAGGGATCTCCTACGAGCAGTACTTC CASSGGTGISYEQYF
NA 15 TRBJ2-5 TRBV9 NA TGTGCCAGCAGCGCCGGGGGAAGGACTCAAGAGACCCAGTACTTC CASSAGGRTQETQYF
NA 14 TRBJ2-3 TRBV6-2/TRBV6-3 NA TGTGCCAGCAGTCTTCAAGGGGATCAGGATACGCAGTATTTT CASSLQGDQDTQYF
TRBD1 18 TRBJ1-5 TRBV28 NA TGTGCCAGCAGTCCGCCGGGACAGCGCCGGACTGTTCAATCTGCCCAGCATTTT CASSPPGQRRTVQSAQHF
TRBD2 17 TRBJ2-7 TRBV4-3 NA TGCGCCAGCAGCCAAGGCGTTTCGTCTGGCGGGGGCTACGAGCAGTACTTC CASSQGVSSGGGYEQYF
NA 17 TRBJ1-6 TRBV15 NA TGTGCCACCAGCAGAGATTCCCCCGGCGCCCAGGAGTCACCCCTCCACTTT CATSRDSPGAQESPLHF
NA 11 TRBJ1-3 TRBV7-6 NA TGTGCCATCACGAGCAGGGACGCCATATATTTT CAITSRDAIYF
NA 13 TRBJ1-1 TRBV4-1 NA TGCGCCAGCAGCCAAGACCCGGGGCTTGAAGCTTTCTTT CASSQDPGLEAFF
TRBD1 14 TRBJ2-5 TRBV5-1 NA TGCGCCAGCAGCCCCCGGACAGGGAAAGAGACCCAGTACTTC CASSPRTGKETQYF
TRBD2 12 TRBJ2-5 TRBV7-2 few TGTGCCAGCAGCTTGACTAGCGGGAGTCAGTACTTC CASSLTSGSQYF
TRBD1 15 TRBJ2-7 TRBV29-1 few TGCAGCGTTGAAGTTTCCGTGACAGGGGAGTACGAGCAGTACTTC CSVEVSVTGEYEQYF
NA 18 TRBJ2-1 TRBV6-2/TRBV6-3 NA TGTGCCAGCACCCGAACCCCCTTCCTATCCTCCTTATACAATGAGCAGTTCTTC CASTRTPFLSSLYNEQFF
NA 12 TRBJ2-1 TRBV7-3 NA TGTGCCAGCAGCCAATCCCTAGGGGAGCAGTTCTTC CASSQSLGEQFF
NA 16 TRBJ2-1 TRBV28 NA TGTGCCAGCAGTTGGCCGGGTGGGCCTGGATACAATGAGCAGTTCTTC CASSWPGGPGYNEQFF
NA 16 TRBJ1-2 TRBV6-1 NA TGTGCCAGCAGTGAAAAAGGCCAGTCGGGTTCGTGGGGCTACACCTTC CASSEKGQSGSWGYTF
NA 15 TRBJ2-1 TRBV4-1 few TGCGCCAGCTCTAACCTTATGGAGACGAGGAATGAGCAGTTCTTC CASSNLMETRNEQFF
TRBD1 13 TRBJ1-5 TRBV20-1 NA TGCAGTGCTAGGACAGGGGGAGGCCAGCCCCAGCATTTT CSARTGGGQPQHF
NA 16 TRBJ1-2 TRBV4-3 few TGCGCCAGCAGCCAAGATCAAGGGGGGGGCAGCTATGGCTACACCTTC CASSQDQGGGSYGYTF
NA 13 TRBJ2-7 TRBV6-1 NA TGTGCCAGCAGTGAGGGACCGCACTACGAGCAGTACTTC CASSEGPHYEQYF
NA 13 TRBJ1-2 TRBV29-1 few TGCAGCGTTGACGGGCAGGAGAGATATGGCTACACCTTC CSVDGQERYGYTF
NA 16 TRBJ1-5 TRBV6-1 once TGTGCCAGCACCTTCACAGGTCGTTATAGCAATCAGCCCCAGCATTTT CASTFTGRYSNQPQHF
NA 16 TRBJ2-7 TRBV5-1 NA TGCGCCAGCAGCCGTCGCCTAGGGGGGGCTCCCTACGAGCAGTACTTC CASSRRLGGAPYEQYF
NA 14 TRBJ1-6 TRBV12-3/TRBV12-4 NA TGTGCCAGCAGTTTACTTCAGAGTAATTCACCCCTCCACTTT CASSLLQSNSPLHF
NA 12 TRBJ2-2 TRBV7-2 NA TGTGCCAGCAGCTTAATTCCCGGGGAGCTGTTTTTT CASSLIPGELFF
TRBD1 19 TRBJ1-4 TRBV13 NA TGTGCCAGCAGCATCGAGCCCGGGACAGGGTGGAAGACTAATGAAAAACTGTTTTTT CASSIEPGTGWKTNEKLFF
NA 15 TRBJ1-5 TRBV12-3/TRBV12-4 NA TGTGCCAGCAGTGGCAGGGTGAGGGGCAATCAGCCCCAGCATTTT CASSGRVRGNQPQHF
TRBD1 17 TRBJ1-2 TRBV6-1 NA TGTGCCAGCAGTGAAGCGGCGACAGGGGGATTGACCTATGGCTACACCTTC CASSEAATGGLTYGYTF
TRBD1 12 TRBJ2-7 TRBV24-1 NA TGTGCCACCAGCTCTGCAGGGGGCGAGCAGTACTTC CATSSAGGEQYF
NA 14 TRBJ1-5 TRBV6-5 NA TGTGTCAGCAGTTATTGGGCAGAGAATCAGCCCCAGCATTTT CVSSYWAENQPQHF
NA 12 TRBJ2-1 TRBV14 NA TGTGCCAGCAGCCAAAAAGAGGCGGGTCAGTTCTTC CASSQKEAGQFF
TRBD2 13 TRBJ2-7 TRBV7-3 few TGTGCCAGCAGCCAAGGGGGACTAGACGAGCAGTACTTC CASSQGGLDEQYF
NA 16 TRBJ2-1 TRBV10-3 NA TGTGCCATCAGTGAGGGGGGCGCTTCTTCCTACAATGAGCAGTTCTTC CAISEGGASSYNEQFF
TRBD2 13 TRBJ2-1 TRBV7-3 NA TGTGCCAGCGCACTAGCGGGAGACAATGAGCAGTTCTTC CASALAGDNEQFF
NA 16 TRBJ2-1 TRBV5-6 NA TGTGCCAGCAGCTGGCTCCCGGGGTGGGCCTACAATGAGCAGTTCTTC CASSWLPGWAYNEQFF
TRBD1 16 TRBJ1-2 TRBV6-6 NA TGTGCCAGCAGTTACCCAGGACAGGGATTTAACTATGGCTACACCTTC CASSYPGQGFNYGYTF
NA 15 TRBJ2-5 TRBV5-4 NA TGTGCCAGCAGCTTGGGTCCAGGGGTTGAGGAGACCCAGTACTTC CASSLGPGVEETQYF
NA 13 TRBJ2-7 TRBV6-5 few TGTGCCAGCAGCCCCTGGGAGAGTTACGAGCAGTACTTC CASSPWESYEQYF
TRBD1 15 TRBJ1-2 TRBV13 NA TGTGCCAGCAGCTTTCGGGCGGAGGGGGCCTATGGCTACACCTTC CASSFRAEGAYGYTF